A selection of T cell receptor beta chains follows, all from one sample in a study of blood T cell repertoires in COVID-19. Here immunoSEQ multiplex PCR was the method, and the copy in TCRdb shows in-frame clones only, minus some. The repertoire holds around 67,000 clones, with around 82% as singletons. Sequenced material: peripheral blood. The receptor set was obtained from a man in his fifties with active COVID-19. CDR3s include the opening cysteine and the closing phenylalanine or tryptophan. A D gene is named only where the DNA matches it firmly. Rows give clone size only sometimes, using once, few, many, or a class for an expanded clone.

.	TRBJ1-5	.	TRBV28	CATDQAHGNQPQHF	TGTGCCACCGACCAGGCCCATGGCAATCAGCCCCAGCATTTT
TRBD1	TRBJ1-2	.	TRBV3-1/TRBV3-2	CASSHTGEGYTF	TGTGCCAGCAGCCATACAGGGGAAGGCTACACCTTC
TRBD2	TRBJ2-1	.	TRBV3-1/TRBV3-2	CASSRAGGALRSEQFF	TGTGCCAGCAGCCGAGCGGGAGGGGCATTGAGGAGTGAGCAGTTCTTC
.	TRBJ1-1	.	TRBV4-3	CASSQVHRETPFF	TGCGCCAGCAGCCAAGTACACCGTGAAACGCCTTTCTTT
.	TRBJ1-2	few	TRBV7-8	CASSLGTANYGYTF	TGTGCCAGCAGCTTAGGGACAGCTAACTATGGCTACACCTTC
TRBD1	TRBJ1-1	once	TRBV5-4	CASSLQGASTEAFF	TGTGCCAGCAGCCTACAGGGGGCGAGTACTGAAGCTTTCTTT
.	TRBJ2-1	.	TRBV5-4	CASSALSGNEQFF	TGTGCCAGCAGTGCCCTTTCGGGGAATGAGCAGTTCTTC
.	TRBJ2-3	few	TRBV10-3	CAVGGGPSTDTQYF	TGTGCCGTAGGGGGGGGGCCTAGCACAGATACGCAGTATTTT
TRBD2	TRBJ2-1	.	TRBV5-5	CASSLHTSGRREQFF	TGTGCCAGCAGCCTCCATACTAGCGGGAGAAGGGAGCAGTTCTTC
.	TRBJ2-5	.	TRBV7-2	CASSLAGGGGETQYF	TGTGCCAGCAGCTTAGCCGGGGGAGGAGGAGAGACCCAGTACTTC
TRBD1	TRBJ1-1	.	TRBV5-1	CASSLQGARTEAFF	TGCGCCAGCAGCTTACAGGGGGCTCGGACTGAAGCTTTCTTT
.	TRBJ1-1	.	TRBV6-1	CASSEPERTALWNTEAFF	TGTGCCAGCAGTGAACCGGAAAGGACAGCTTTATGGAACACTGAAGCTTTCTTT
TRBD2	TRBJ2-3	once	TRBV7-9	CASSPGRAGVSTDTQYF	TGTGCCAGCAGCCCAGGGCGAGCGGGGGTTAGCACAGATACGCAGTATTTT
.	TRBJ2-5	.	TRBV27	CASSSTGTPRGETQYF	TGTGCCAGCAGTTCGACCGGGACTCCTCGGGGAGAGACCCAGTACTTC